Sequencing of this TCR beta chain was carried out in a study of shared clonotypes between healthy human individuals. Overall study context: CD4 naive and CD4 memory each took three plates per donor, while CD8 naive took two and CD8 memory one.

Profiling relied on immunoSEQ multiplex PCR, and the TCRdb table lists in-frame clones only, not all of them. The table has some 360,000 clones, less than 85% seen once; the top ten hold more than 9%. As regards this clone: Its target is unknown.

Germline CDR1 is ENHRY and CDR2 is SYGVKD. V was clipped by 11 bases and J by 3 bases; unmatched bases: 4. CDR3 length equals 14 residues. General study points: The genetic and exposure-history diversity represented was limited by few donors.

The material sequenced was memory CD4+ T cells sorted from blood. The sample's subset: CD45RA-negative fraction. The gene calls are TRBV10-3 and TRBJ2-1; 13 nucleotides line up with TRBD2. The sequence was collected from a man under 40 in good health. CDR3 bases: TGTGCCTCGAGGACTAGCGGGAGCTACAATGAGCAGTTCTTC. Translation: CASRTSGSYNEQFF.